The sequence of this TCR beta chain was determined in a study of T cell repertoires in cytomegalovirus infection. Study context: Both a matching HLA type and CMV infection were indicated by public TCR beta signatures. Study outcomes and limitations: CMV-specific TCR beta clonotypes restricted by HLA-C were the ones dominating the ex vivo response. Identification of carriers of CMV plus the relevant HLA was achieved through cumulative public TCR beta family frequency.

As concerns this clonotype: Its antigen is unknown.

TCRdb re-called the reads with MiXCR, one entry per CDR3 protein. The table lists around 530,000 distinct CDR3 sequences, around 27% of them singletons, with about 13% in the top ten. Trimming removed 0 bases at V and 0 bases at J, with 10 bases between. Germline V gene lookup returns CDR1 SGDLS and CDR2 YYNGEE. The CDR3 covers 15 residues. This receptor was taken from a human donor in good health (CMV status not recorded). Some clones in this sample may be carry-over from other donors' samples. The sequenced material came from PBMCs. J is TRBJ2-7 and V is TRBV9, with a weak D call TRBD2 (5 bases). This chain's CDR3 is CASSVAATSSYEQYF. DNA for the CDR3: TGTGCCAGCAGCGTAGCGGCTACTAGCTCCTACGAGCAGTACTTC.